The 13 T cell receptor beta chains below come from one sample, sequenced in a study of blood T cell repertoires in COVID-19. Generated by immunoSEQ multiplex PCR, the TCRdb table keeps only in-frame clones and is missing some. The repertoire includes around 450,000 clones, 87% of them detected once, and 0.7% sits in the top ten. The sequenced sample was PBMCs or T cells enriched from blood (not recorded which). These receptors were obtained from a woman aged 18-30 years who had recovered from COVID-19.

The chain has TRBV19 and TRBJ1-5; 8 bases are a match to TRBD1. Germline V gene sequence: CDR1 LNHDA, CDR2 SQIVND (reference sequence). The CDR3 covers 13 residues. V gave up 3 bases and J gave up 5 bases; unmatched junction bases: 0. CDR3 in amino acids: CASSMTGDQPQHF. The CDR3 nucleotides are TGTGCCAGTAGTATGACAGGGGATCAGCCCCAGCATTTT. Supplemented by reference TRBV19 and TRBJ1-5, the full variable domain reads DGGITQSPKYLFRKEGQNVTLSCEQNLNHDAMYWYRQDPGQGLRLIYYSQIVNDFQKGDIAEGYSVSREKKESFPLTVTSAQKNPTAFYLCASSMTGDQPQHFGDGTRLSIL.

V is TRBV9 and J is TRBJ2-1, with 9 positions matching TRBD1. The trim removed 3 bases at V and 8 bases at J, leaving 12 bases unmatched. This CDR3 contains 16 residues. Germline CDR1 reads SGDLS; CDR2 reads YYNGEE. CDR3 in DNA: TGTGCCAGCAGCGCGGACAGGGGCCTGCTGCTGGATGAGCAGTTCTTC. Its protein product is CASSADRGLLLDEQFF.

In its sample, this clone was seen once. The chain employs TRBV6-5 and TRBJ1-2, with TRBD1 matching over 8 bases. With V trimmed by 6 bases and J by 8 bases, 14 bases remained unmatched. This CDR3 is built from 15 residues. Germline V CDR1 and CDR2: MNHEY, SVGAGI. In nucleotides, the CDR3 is TGTGCCAGCAGACCCGGGAGAGAACAGGGGGGAGGCTACACCTTC. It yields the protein CASRPGREQGGGYTF.

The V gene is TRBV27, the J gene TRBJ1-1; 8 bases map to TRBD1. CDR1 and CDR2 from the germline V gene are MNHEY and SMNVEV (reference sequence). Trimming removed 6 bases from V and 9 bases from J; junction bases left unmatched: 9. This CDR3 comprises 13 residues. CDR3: CASREDRDGQAFF. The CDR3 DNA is TGTGCCAGCAGGGAGGACAGGGACGGACAAGCTTTCTTT.

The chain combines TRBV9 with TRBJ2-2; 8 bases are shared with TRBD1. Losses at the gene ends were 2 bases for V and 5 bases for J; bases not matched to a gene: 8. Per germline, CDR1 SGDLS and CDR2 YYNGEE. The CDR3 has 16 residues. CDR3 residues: CASSVQTGVETGELFF. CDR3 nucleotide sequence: TGTGCCAGCAGCGTTCAGACAGGGGTTGAAACCGGGGAGCTGTTTTTT.

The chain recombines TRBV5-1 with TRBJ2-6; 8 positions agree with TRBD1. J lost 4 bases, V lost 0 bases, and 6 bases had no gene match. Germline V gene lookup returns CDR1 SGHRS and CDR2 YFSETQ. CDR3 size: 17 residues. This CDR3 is CASSLGQGASGANVLTF. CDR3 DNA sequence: TGCGCCAGCAGCTTGGGGCAGGGGGCTTCGGGGGCCAACGTCCTGACTTTC.

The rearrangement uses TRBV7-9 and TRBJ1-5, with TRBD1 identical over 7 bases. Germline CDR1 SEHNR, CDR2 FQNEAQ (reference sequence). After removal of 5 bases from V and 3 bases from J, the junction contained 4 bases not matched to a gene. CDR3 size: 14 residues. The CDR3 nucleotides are TGTGCCAGCAGCCATGGGACAGTCAATCAGCCCCAGCATTTT. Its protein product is CASSHGTVNQPQHF.

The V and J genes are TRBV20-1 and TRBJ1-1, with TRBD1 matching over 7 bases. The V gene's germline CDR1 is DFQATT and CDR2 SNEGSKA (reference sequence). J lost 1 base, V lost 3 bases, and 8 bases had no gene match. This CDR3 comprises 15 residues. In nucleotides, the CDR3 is TGCAGTGCTAGTATCAGGGGGGCCCCGAACACTGAAGCTTTCTTT. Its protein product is CSASIRGAPNTEAFF.

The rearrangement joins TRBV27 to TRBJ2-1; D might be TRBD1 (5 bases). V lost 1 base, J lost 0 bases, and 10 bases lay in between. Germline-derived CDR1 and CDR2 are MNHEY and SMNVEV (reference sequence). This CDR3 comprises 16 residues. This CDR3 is CASSLWGFSSYNEQFF. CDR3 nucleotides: TGTGCCAGCAGTTTATGGGGCTTCAGCTCCTACAATGAGCAGTTCTTC.

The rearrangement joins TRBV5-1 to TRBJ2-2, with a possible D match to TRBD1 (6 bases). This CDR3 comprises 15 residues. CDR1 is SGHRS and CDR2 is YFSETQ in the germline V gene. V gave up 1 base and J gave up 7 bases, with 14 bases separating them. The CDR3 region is CASSLSEGVHGELFF. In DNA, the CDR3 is TGCGCCAGCAGCTTGTCAGAGGGGGTCCACGGGGAGCTGTTTTTT.

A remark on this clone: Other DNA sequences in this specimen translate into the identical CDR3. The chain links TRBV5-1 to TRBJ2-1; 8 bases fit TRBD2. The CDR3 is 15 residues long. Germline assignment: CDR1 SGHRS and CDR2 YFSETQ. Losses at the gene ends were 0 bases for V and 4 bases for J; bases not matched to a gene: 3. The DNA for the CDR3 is TGCGCCAGCAGCTTGGAAGCGGGGGTATACAATGAGCAGTTCTTC. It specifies CASSLEAGVYNEQFF.

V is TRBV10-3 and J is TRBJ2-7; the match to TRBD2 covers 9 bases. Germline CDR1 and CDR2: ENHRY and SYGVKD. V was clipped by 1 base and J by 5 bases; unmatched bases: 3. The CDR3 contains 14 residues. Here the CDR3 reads CAISELGTSNEQYF. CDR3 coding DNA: TGTGCCATCAGTGAGTTGGGGACTAGCAACGAGCAGTACTTC.

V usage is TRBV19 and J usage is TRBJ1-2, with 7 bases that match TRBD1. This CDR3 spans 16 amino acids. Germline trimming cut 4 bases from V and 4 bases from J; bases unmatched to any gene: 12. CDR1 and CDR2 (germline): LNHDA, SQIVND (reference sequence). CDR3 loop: CASSTNTGDGGYGYTF. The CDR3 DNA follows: TGTGCCAGTAGTACGAATACAGGGGATGGAGGCTATGGCTACACCTTC.